These 21 T cell receptor beta chains were sequenced from one sample in a study of graft-versus-host responses after intestinal transplantation. Produced via immunoSEQ multiplex PCR; TCRdb's table is partial and in-frame only. The table records approximately 77,000 clones, about 89% of them present only once. The antigens these receptors bind are not known. Sequencing was performed on unstimulated CD4+ T cells sorted from spleen or lymph node cells, taken before intestinal transplant. These receptors were taken from a human donor who received an intestinal transplant.

This clone was observed once. The chain recombines TRBV4-1 with TRBJ2-7, with 7 bases lining up with TRBD1. There are 17 residues in the CDR3. The germline CDR1 and CDR2 sequences are MGHRA and YSYEKL. V lost 0 bases to trimming and J lost 5 bases; unmatched junction nucleotides: 13. The CDR3 bases are TGCGCCAGCAGCCAAGATAGACAGGGCTTGTCGGGGAACGAGCAGTACTTC. This gives the protein CASSQDRQGLSGNEQYF.

There are a few counts of this clone. The chain combines TRBV28 with TRBJ2-1; D possibly corresponds to TRBD1 (6 bases). Trimming cost V 5 bases and J 8 bases, with 19 bases left between them. Germline V gene lookup returns CDR1 MDHEN and CDR2 SYDVKM. This CDR3 comprises 15 residues. The CDR3 protein is CASSAPNRDRDEQFF. In DNA form, the CDR3 reads TGTGCCAGCAGTGCACCCAACAGGGATCGGGATGAGCAGTTCTTC.

The chain carries TRBV18 and TRBJ1-4; D remains ambiguous. Germline V CDR1 and CDR2: KGHSH, LQKENI. The CDR3 is 14 amino acids. Trimming removed 5 bases at V and 1 base at J, with 8 bases between. The CDR3 DNA sequence: TGTGCCAGCTCAAACGGGAAAACTAATGAAAAACTGTTTTTT. Its protein product is CASSNGKTNEKLFF. The variable domain in full, completed from reference TRBV18 and TRBJ1-4, reads NAGVMQNPRHLVRRRGQEARLRCSPMKGHSHVYWYRQLPEEGLKFMVYLQKENIIDESGMPKERFSAEFPKEGPSILRIQQVVRGDSAAYFCASSNGKTNEKLFFGSGTQLSVL.

In its sample, this clone was seen a few times. The V call is TRBV4-1, the J call TRBJ2-7; 10 nucleotides match TRBD1. V shed 5 bases, J shed 4 bases, and the junction held 5 bases outside the gene matches. CDR1 is MGHRA, CDR2 YSYEKL, per germline. The length of the CDR3 is 14 residues. CDR3 coding DNA: TGCGCCAGCAGCTCCCGGACAGGGGGGTACGAGCAGTACTTC. It translates to CASSSRTGGYEQYF.

The chain combines TRBV5-1 with TRBJ2-1; TRBD2 matches 9 bases. Germline V gene sequence: CDR1 SGHRS, CDR2 YFSETQ. The CDR3 sequence is 13 residues long. Germline trimming cut 7 bases from V and 4 bases from J; bases unmatched to any gene: 3. In DNA, the CDR3 is TGCGCCAGCGCGACTAGCGGATACAATGAGCAGTTCTTC. It yields the protein CASATSGYNEQFF.

The chain uses TRBV29-1 and TRBJ2-1; 8 bases are a match to TRBD1. Germline CDR1 is SQVTM and CDR2 is ANQGSEA. There are 14 residues in the CDR3. After removal of 0 bases from V and 8 bases from J, the junction contained 6 bases not matched to a gene. The CDR3: CSVEEGTGIHEQFF. CDR3 sequence (DNA): TGCAGCGTTGAAGAGGGGACAGGCATCCATGAGCAGTTCTTC.

The V gene is TRBV9, the J gene TRBJ2-5; 8 bases align to TRBD2. Germline values: CDR1 SGDLS, CDR2 YYNGEE. Trimming at V came to 4 bases and at J to 4 bases, leaving 9 bases not matched to a gene. This CDR3 contains 15 residues. CDR3 DNA: TGTGCCAGCAGCCTCTCCGGGAGGGCAGGAGAGACCCAGTACTTC. Protein sequence: CASSLSGRAGETQYF.

This chain links TRBV6-1 with TRBJ2-7, with TRBD1 matching over 9 bases. Looked up from germline, CDR1 is MNHNS and CDR2 is SASEGT. Trimming removed 8 bases from V and 4 bases from J; junction bases left unmatched: 9. The CDR3 loop spans 14 amino acids. The CDR3 loop reads CASAPLDRGYEQYF. The CDR3 DNA reads as TGTGCCAGCGCCCCTTTGGACAGGGGTTACGAGCAGTACTTC.

This chain uses TRBV5-4 with TRBJ2-2; TRBD1 matches 9 bases. The CDR3 sequence is 17 residues long. After removal of 1 base from V and 2 bases from J, the junction contained 6 bases not matched to a gene. Germline V gene lookup returns CDR1 SGHNT and CDR2 YYREEE (reference sequence). This CDR3 is CASSLSLTGGNTGELFF. The CDR3 DNA follows: TGTGCCAGCAGCTTGAGCTTGACAGGGGGAAACACCGGGGAGCTGTTTTTT.

This chain uses TRBV7-3 with TRBJ2-5, with D perhaps matching TRBD2 (6 bases). This CDR3 spans 13 amino acids. V was pared by 3 bases and J by 5 bases, with 10 bases between. The V gene's germline CDR1 is SGHTA and CDR2 FQGTGA. The chain's CDR3 is CASSFGGFETQYF. In DNA, the CDR3 is TGTGCCAGCAGCTTCGGGGGTTTCGAGACCCAGTACTTC. Combining the CDR3 with reference TRBV7-3 and TRBJ2-5 gives the whole variable domain GAGVSQTPSNKVTEKGKYVELRCDPISGHTALYWYRQSLGQGPEFLIYFQGTGAADDSGLPNDRFFAVRPEGSVSTLKIQRTERGDSAVYLCASSFGGFETQYFGPGTRLLVL.

This chain uses TRBV13 with TRBJ2-7, with TRBD2 matching over 8 bases. CDR1 and CDR2 (germline): PRHDT, FYEKMQ (reference sequence). The CDR3 spans 15 residues. Unmatched junction bases numbered 11, after V lost 5 bases and J lost 5 bases. The CDR3 nucleotides are TGTGCCAGCAGCCCAAGGGGGGGACTAGTCCACGAGCAGTACTTC. It codes for CASSPRGGLVHEQYF.

V usage is TRBV7-8 and J usage is TRBJ1-1, with D maybe TRBD1 (5 bases). This CDR3 region has 14 residues. V lost 2 bases and J lost 5, with 12 bases in between. The V gene's germline CDR1 is SGHVS and CDR2 FQNEAQ. The CDR3 DNA is TGTGCCAGCAGCTTACAGGGTATGATGACTGAAGCTTTCTTT. Translating gives CASSLQGMMTEAFF.

The rearrangement joins TRBV5-1 to TRBJ2-3; 7 bases agree with TRBD1. Unmatched junction bases numbered 6, after V lost 4 bases and J lost 1 base. Germline CDR1 reads SGHRS; CDR2 reads YFSETQ. CDR3 size: 15 residues. For the CDR3, the DNA is TGCGCCAGCAGCCCTGTTGGGACAGGCACAGATACGCAGTATTTT. Translated, it gives CASSPVGTGTDTQYF.

This clone was seen a few times. The J gene is TRBJ1-4, the V gene TRBV7-9; 9 positions match TRBD1. V trimming: 5 bases; J trimming: 5 bases; junction bases outside the gene matches: 6. The CDR3 is 15 amino acids. Looked up from germline, CDR1 is SEHNR and CDR2 is FQNEAQ (reference sequence). CDR3 amino acids: CASSNPGQGNEKLFF. In DNA form, the CDR3 reads TGTGCCAGCAGCAACCCGGGACAGGGAAATGAAAAACTGTTTTTT.

The chain recombines TRBV7-8 with TRBJ1-1; D not resolved. The CDR3 runs 14 residues. CDR1 and CDR2 from the germline V gene are SGHVS and FQNEAQ. V gave up 5 bases and J gave up 3 bases, with 13 bases separating them. The CDR3 DNA follows: TGTGCCAGCAGCCCCCAGAGGGCCCACACTGAAGCTTTCTTT. Residues: CASSPQRAHTEAFF.

As DNA, the CDR3 is TGTGCCAGCAGTTTTGACAGGGTCTATGGCTACACCTTC. This encodes CASSFDRVYGYTF. This chain connects TRBV28 to TRBJ1-2; 7 bases are a match to TRBD1. The CDR3 loop spans 13 amino acids. Losses at the gene ends were 3 bases for V and 4 bases for J; bases not matched to a gene: 2. The germline gives CDR1 MDHEN, CDR2 SYDVKM.

The chain's CDR3 is CASSLGSTGAIQPQHF. Written as DNA, the CDR3 is TGTGCCAGCAGCTTAGGTAGCACAGGGGCCATTCAGCCCCAGCATTTT. The chain recombines TRBV7-8 with TRBJ1-5; 7 nucleotides agree with TRBD1. Trimming at V came to 1 base and at J to 6 bases, leaving 9 bases not matched to a gene. Looked up from germline, CDR1 is SGHVS and CDR2 is FQNEAQ. The CDR3 loop spans 16 amino acids. Filled out from reference TRBV7-8 and TRBJ1-5, the complete variable domain reads GAGVSQSPRYKVAKRGQDVALRCDPISGHVSLFWYQQALGQGPEFLTYFQNEAQLDKSGLPSDRFFAERPEGSVSTLKIQRTQQEDSAVYLCASSLGSTGAIQPQHFGDGTRLSIL.

This chain joins TRBV28 and TRBJ1-2, with TRBD1 matching 9 bases. The CDR3 spans 12 residues. The ends lost 6 bases at V and 8 bases at J; junction bases unmatched: 4. Germline V gene lookup returns CDR1 MDHEN and CDR2 SYDVKM. The CDR3 nucleotides read TGTGCCAGCAGCCTGACAGGGGGAGGCTACACCTTC. Its protein is CASSLTGGGYTF.

This chain links TRBV29-1 with TRBJ2-7; D possibly corresponds to TRBD2 (5 bases). Trimming removed 4 bases at V and 5 bases at J, with 12 bases between. From germline, CDR1 is SQVTM and CDR2 ANQGSEA. This CDR3 spans 12 amino acids. Here the CDR3 reads CSVVRESNEQYF. CDR3 bases: TGCAGCGTTGTAAGGGAGTCTAACGAGCAGTACTTC.

This rearrangement joins TRBV5-1 to TRBJ2-1, with 9 bases aligning to TRBD2. In germline, CDR1 is SGHRS, CDR2 YFSETQ. V trimming: 4 bases; J trimming: 11 bases; junction bases outside the gene matches: 7. This CDR3 contains 13 residues. In DNA, the CDR3 is TGCGCCAGCAGCCCGGCTCCTAGCGGGAAGCAGTTCTTC. It is translated as CASSPAPSGKQFF.

DNA for the CDR3: TGTGCCAGTTCCCACGACAGTTATGAGCAGTTCTTC. Encoded protein: CASSHDSYEQFF. The chain carries TRBV27 and TRBJ2-1; D is perhaps TRBD1 (5 bases). Germline lookup yields CDR1 MNHEY and CDR2 SMNVEV (reference sequence). This CDR3 spans 12 amino acids. V was cut by 9 bases and J by 8 bases, with 14 bases left in between.